This T cell receptor beta chain was observed in a study of CD8 T cells in Susac syndrome. A quantity of about 0.45 to 1 ug RNA underwent reverse transcription using random hexamers. From the immunoSEQ multiplex PCR reads, TCRdb called clonotypes with MiXCR, one entry per CDR3 protein. The sample includes approximately 170,000 distinct CDR3 sequences, 94% of them seen just once. This CDR3 has 14 residues. Germline values: CDR1 MNHEY, CDR2 SMNVEV (reference sequence). V dropped 6 bases and J dropped 5; count of bases not matched to a gene: 6. The genes are TRBV27 and TRBJ1-4; 7 bases match TRBD1. The clonotype comes from a human donor with multiple sclerosis. Sample: CD4+ T cells from PBMCs. The CDR3 DNA follows: TGTGCCAGCAGGGGGGGGACAGTCAATGAAAAACTGTTTTTT. It translates to CASRGGTVNEKLFF.